This TCR beta chain came from a study of T-cell reconstitution after alpha-beta-depleted transplantation in children. Unique molecular identifiers were incorporated during preparation of the TCRbeta library. TCRdb used MiXCR to reprocess the PCR reads, holding one entry per CDR3 protein. This sample has hundreds of thousands of distinct CDR3 sequences; approximately 13% occur once, and the top ten carry approximately 2.1%. Whole-study results and caveats: It was reported that alpha-beta T cells came from several hundred expanded graft clones (about two months after transplant). Elevated TCRbeta diversity at day 60 was traced, in some patients, to surviving recipient T cells and thymic progenitors.

This clonotype was seen many times. The antigen is not known. The germline V gene encodes CDR1 SQVTM and CDR2 ANQGSEA. With 6 bases clipped from V and 6 bases from J, the junction kept 14 bases outside the gene matches. The CDR3 consists of 16 residues. The chain recombines TRBV29-1 with TRBJ2-5; 12 bases align to TRBD2. Specimen: PBMCs, mostly from graft donor cells, collected 360 days after TCRalphabeta/CD19-depleted stem cell transplant. The receptor was derived from a male patient younger than 18 who had a stem cell transplant for acute myeloid leukemia, so the T cells may come from the graft donor. The CDR3, as DNA: TGCAGCGTCGTTGTGCCTCTAGCGGGAGGGCCCCAGACCCAGTACTTC. Translating it yields CSVVVPLAGGPQTQYF.